These T cell receptor beta chains were read from a single sample in a study of T cell changes during pregnancy in multiple sclerosis. The protocol was immunoSEQ multiplex PCR, while the TCRdb copy is restricted to in-frame clones and leaves out a portion. The repertoire holds 65,000 to 75,000 clones, with roughly 90% as singletons. The source was peripheral blood, collected after pregnancy. Receptors originate from a female donor in good health, enrolled as a control in a pregnancy study. CDR3s include the opening cysteine and the closing phenylalanine or tryptophan. Each record gives: V gene, CDR3 protein.

V gene: TRBV9; CDR3 protein: CASSTGLSSGNTIYF
V gene: TRBV5-1; CDR3 protein: CASSLDRVGTEAFF
V gene: TRBV6-5; CDR3 protein: CASSHLAGGNTGELFF
V gene: TRBV28; CDR3 protein: CASSPDRGASFF
V gene: TRBV4-2; CDR3 protein: CASRARLTGGFTDTQYF
V gene: TRBV10-3; CDR3 protein: CAISERQGVSQPQHF
V gene: TRBV5-4; CDR3 protein: CASSLGGQGAHNEQFF
V gene: TRBV7-8; CDR3 protein: CASSPRPGTTKETQYF
V gene: TRBV7-2; CDR3 protein: CASTPNTGIHPFYEQYF
V gene: TRBV27; CDR3 protein: CASSLNSYSNQPQHF
V gene: TRBV2; CDR3 protein: CASILGTGTVYGYTF
V gene: TRBV30; CDR3 protein: CAWSVGGGNTEAFF
V gene: TRBV28; CDR3 protein: CASTSAGELSSYNEQFF
V gene: TRBV6-4; CDR3 protein: CASSVAGQGAPNEQFF
V gene: TRBV5-8; CDR3 protein: CASSLTGANYGYTF
V gene: TRBV19; CDR3 protein: CASSIGGARTDTQYF
V gene: TRBV28; CDR3 protein: CASSSPGTEAFF
V gene: TRBV25-1; CDR3 protein: CASSTANTEAFF
V gene: TRBV2; CDR3 protein: CASSETSGGAKTQYF
V gene: TRBV7-6; CDR3 protein: CASSLVPGIDGYTF
V gene: TRBV28; CDR3 protein: CASRRDFLTAKSSFIQYF
V gene: TRBV5-1; CDR3 protein: CASSLGATRTDTQYF
V gene: TRBV6-5; CDR3 protein: CASSPRAGRSVEQYF
V gene: TRBV6-5; CDR3 protein: CASSYSTGFEAFF
V gene: TRBV5-8; CDR3 protein: CASSLGQHSNQPQHF
V gene: TRBV5-1; CDR3 protein: CASSLEAGANYGYTF
V gene: TRBV29-1; CDR3 protein: CSAVAGGTYNEQFF
V gene: TRBV2; CDR3 protein: CASEQGTGELFF
V gene: TRBV5-1; CDR3 protein: CASSGTGDVDEQYF
V gene: TRBV6-5; CDR3 protein: CASRQRSLAKNIQYF
V gene: TRBV9; CDR3 protein: CASSVGLREGRDEQYF
V gene: TRBV6-4; CDR3 protein: CASSEGAEDDTQYF
V gene: TRBV2; CDR3 protein: CASSEETGPDYEQYF
V gene: TRBV27; CDR3 protein: CASSFLGTSGGDEQFF
V gene: TRBV7-9; CDR3 protein: CASSSFRQGAPFEQYF
V gene: TRBV7-9; CDR3 protein: CASSLGRLGYSNQPQHF